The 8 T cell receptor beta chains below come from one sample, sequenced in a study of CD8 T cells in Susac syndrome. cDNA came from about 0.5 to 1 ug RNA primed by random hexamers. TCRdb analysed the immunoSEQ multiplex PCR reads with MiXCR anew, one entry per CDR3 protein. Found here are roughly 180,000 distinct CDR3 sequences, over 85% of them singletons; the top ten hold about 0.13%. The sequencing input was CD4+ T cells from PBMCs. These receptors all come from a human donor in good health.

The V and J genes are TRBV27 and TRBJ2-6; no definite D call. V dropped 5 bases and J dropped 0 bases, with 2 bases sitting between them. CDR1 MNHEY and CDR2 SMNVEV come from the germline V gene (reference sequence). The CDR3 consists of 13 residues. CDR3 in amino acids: CASSDSGANVLTF. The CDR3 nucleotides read TGTGCCAGCAGTGACTCTGGGGCCAACGTCCTGACTTTC. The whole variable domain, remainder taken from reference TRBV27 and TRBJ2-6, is EAQVTQNPRYLITVTGKKLTVTCSQNMNHEYMSWYRQDPGLGLRQIYYSMNVEVTDKGDVPEGYKVSRKEKRNFPLILESPSPNQTSLYFCASSDSGANVLTFGAGSRLTVL.

The CDR3 coding sequence is TGCAGCGTTGGGGGACAGGGCCCCTTCTACGAGCAGTACTTC. It codes for CSVGGQGPFYEQYF. The rearrangement uses TRBV29-1 and TRBJ2-7, with 9 bases aligning to TRBD1. The J segment lost 3 bases and the V segment lost 4 bases, leaving 7 bases of the junction unmatched. Per germline, CDR1 SQVTM and CDR2 ANQGSEA. The CDR3 contains 14 residues.

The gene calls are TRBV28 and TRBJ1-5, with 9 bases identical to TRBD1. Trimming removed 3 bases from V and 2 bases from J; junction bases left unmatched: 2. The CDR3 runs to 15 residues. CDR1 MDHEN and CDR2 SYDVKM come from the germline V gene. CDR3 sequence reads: CASSFRTGGNQPQHF. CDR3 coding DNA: TGTGCCAGCAGTTTCAGGACAGGGGGCAATCAGCCCCAGCATTTT. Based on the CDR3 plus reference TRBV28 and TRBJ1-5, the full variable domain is DVKVTQSSRYLVKRTGEKVFLECVQDMDHENMFWYRQDPGLGLRLIYFSYDVKMKEKGDIPEGYSVSREKKERFSLILESASTNQTSMYLCASSFRTGGNQPQHFGDGTRLSIL.

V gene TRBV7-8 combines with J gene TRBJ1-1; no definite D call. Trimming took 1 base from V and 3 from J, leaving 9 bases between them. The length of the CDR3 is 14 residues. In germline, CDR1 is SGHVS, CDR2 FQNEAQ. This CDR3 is CASSLGLSDTEAFF. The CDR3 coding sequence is TGTGCCAGCAGCTTAGGACTTTCGGACACTGAAGCTTTCTTT.

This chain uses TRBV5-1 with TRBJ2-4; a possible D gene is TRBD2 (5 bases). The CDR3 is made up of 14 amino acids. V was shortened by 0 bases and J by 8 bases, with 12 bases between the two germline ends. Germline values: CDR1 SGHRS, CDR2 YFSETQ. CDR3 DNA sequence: TGCGCCAGCAGCTTGGACGGAGGCTGGGACATTCAGTACTTC. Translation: CASSLDGGWDIQYF. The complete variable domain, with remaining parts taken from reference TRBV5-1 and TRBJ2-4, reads KAGVTQTPRYLIKTRGQQVTLSCSPISGHRSVSWYQQTPGQGLQFLFEYFSETQRNKGNFPGRFSGRQFSNSRSEMNVSTLELGDSALYLCASSLDGGWDIQYFGAGTRLSVL.

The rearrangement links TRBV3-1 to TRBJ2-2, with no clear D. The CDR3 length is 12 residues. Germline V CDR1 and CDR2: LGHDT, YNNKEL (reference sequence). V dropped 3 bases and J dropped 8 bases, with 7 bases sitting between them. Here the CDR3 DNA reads TGTGCCAGCAGCCATCTAGGGGGGGAGCTGTTTTTT. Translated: CASSHLGGELFF.

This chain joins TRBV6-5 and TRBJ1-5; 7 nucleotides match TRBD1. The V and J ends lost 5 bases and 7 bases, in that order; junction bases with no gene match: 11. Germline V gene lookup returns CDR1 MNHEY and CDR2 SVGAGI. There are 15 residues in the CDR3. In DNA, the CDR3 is TGTGCCAGCAGTAGTGGACAGGCCCTTGGACAGCCCCAGCATTTT. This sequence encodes CASSSGQALGQPQHF.

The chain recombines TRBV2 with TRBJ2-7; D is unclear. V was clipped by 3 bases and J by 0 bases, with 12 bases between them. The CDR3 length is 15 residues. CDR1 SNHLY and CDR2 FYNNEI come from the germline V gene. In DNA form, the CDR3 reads TGTGCCAGCAGTGATGGGGTCTTGGGCTCCTACGAGCAGTACTTC. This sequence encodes CASSDGVLGSYEQYF.